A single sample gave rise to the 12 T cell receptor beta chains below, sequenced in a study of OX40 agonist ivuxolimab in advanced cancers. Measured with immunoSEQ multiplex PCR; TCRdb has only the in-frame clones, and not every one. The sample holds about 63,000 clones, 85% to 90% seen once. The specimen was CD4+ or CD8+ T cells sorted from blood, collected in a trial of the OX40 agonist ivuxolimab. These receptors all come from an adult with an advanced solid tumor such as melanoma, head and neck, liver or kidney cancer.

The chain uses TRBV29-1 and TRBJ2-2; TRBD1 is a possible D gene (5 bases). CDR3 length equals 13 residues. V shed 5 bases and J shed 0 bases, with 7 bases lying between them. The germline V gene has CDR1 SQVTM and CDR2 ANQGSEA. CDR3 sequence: CSVLGANTGELFF. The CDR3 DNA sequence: TGCAGCGTTTTAGGGGCGAACACCGGGGAGCTGTTTTTT.

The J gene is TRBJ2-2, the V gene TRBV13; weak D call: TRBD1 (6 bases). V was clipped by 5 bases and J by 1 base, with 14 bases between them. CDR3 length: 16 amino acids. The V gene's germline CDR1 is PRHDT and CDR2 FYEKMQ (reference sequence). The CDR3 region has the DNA TGTGCCAGCAGCCCGGACAGTTGGGGGAACACCGGGGAGCTGTTTTTT. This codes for CASSPDSWGNTGELFF. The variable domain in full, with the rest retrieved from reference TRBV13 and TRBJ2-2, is AAGVIQSPRHLIKEKRETATLKCYPIPRHDTVYWYQQGPGQDPQFLISFYEKMQSDKGSIPDRFSAQQFSDYHSELNMSSLELGDSALYFCASSPDSWGNTGELFFGEGSRLTVL.

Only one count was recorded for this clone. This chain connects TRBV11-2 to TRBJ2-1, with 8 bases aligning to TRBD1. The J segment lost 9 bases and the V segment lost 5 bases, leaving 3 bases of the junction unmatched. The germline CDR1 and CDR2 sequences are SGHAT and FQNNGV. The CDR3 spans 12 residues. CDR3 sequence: CASSPGGIEQFF. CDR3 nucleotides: TGTGCCAGCAGCCCAGGGGGCATTGAGCAGTTCTTC.

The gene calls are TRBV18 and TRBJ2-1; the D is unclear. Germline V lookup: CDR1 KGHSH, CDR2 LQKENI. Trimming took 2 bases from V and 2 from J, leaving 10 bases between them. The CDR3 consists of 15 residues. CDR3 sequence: CASSPGSPAYNEQFF. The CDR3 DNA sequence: TGTGCCAGCTCACCAGGGTCACCCGCCTACAATGAGCAGTTCTTC.

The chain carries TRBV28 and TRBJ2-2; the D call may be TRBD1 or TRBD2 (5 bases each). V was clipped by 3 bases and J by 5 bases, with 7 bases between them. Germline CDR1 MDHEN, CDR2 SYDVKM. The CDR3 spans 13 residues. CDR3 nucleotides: TGTGCCAGCAGTTTTGGGGGAACCGGGGAGCTGTTTTTT. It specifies CASSFGGTGELFF.

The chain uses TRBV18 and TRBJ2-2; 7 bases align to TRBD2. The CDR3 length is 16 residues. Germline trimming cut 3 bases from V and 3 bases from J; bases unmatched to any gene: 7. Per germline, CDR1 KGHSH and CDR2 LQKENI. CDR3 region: CASSPETGGYTGELFF. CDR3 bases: TGTGCCAGCTCACCGGAGACCGGGGGGTACACCGGGGAGCTGTTTTTT. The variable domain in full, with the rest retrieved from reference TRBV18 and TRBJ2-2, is NAGVMQNPRHLVRRRGQEARLRCSPMKGHSHVYWYRQLPEEGLKFMVYLQKENIIDESGMPKERFSAEFPKEGPSILRIQQVVRGDSAAYFCASSPETGGYTGELFFGEGSRLTVL.

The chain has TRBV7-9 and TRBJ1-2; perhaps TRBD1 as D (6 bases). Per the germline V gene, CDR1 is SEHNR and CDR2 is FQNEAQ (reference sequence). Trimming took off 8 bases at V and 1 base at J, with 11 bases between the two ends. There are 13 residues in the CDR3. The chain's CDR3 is CASQGQLNYGYTF. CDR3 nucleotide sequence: TGTGCCAGCCAGGGACAACTTAACTATGGCTACACCTTC.

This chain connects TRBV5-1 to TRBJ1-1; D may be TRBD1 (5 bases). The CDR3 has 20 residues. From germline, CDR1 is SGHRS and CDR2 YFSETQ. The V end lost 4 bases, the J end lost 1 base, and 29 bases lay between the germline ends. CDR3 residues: CASSPAGSVGPLDTNTEAFF. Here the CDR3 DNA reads TGCGCCAGCAGCCCGGCCGGTTCGGTGGGGCCACTTGATACGAACACTGAAGCTTTCTTT.

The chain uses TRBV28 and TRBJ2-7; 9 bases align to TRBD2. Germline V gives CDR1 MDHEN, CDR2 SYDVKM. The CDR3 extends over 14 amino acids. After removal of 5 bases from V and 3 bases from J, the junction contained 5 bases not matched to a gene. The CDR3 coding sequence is TGTGCCAGCAGTCTACTAGCGGGCTACTACGAGCAGTACTTC. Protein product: CASSLLAGYYEQYF.

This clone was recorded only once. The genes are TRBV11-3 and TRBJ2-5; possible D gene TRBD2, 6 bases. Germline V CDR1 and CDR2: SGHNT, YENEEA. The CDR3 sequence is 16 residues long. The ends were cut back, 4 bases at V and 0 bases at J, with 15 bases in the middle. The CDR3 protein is CASSSPGTGDQETQYF. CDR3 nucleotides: TGTGCCAGCAGCTCCCCCGGGACGGGGGACCAAGAGACCCAGTACTTC.

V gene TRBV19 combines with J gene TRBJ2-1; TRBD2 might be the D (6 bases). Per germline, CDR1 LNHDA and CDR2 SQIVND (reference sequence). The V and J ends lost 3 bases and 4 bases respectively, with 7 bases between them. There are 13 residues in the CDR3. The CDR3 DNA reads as TGTGCCAGTAGTATGGGGGGATACAATGAGCAGTTCTTC. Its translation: CASSMGGYNEQFF.

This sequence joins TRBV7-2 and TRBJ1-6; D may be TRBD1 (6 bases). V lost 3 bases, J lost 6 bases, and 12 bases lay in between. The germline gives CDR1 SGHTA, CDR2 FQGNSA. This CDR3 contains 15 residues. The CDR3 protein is CASSFSGESNSPLHF. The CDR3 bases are TGTGCCAGCAGCTTTTCAGGGGAAAGTAATTCACCCCTCCACTTT.